Below, one T cell receptor beta chain is given with its context. The authors amplified TCR beta CDR3 regions, and they did so from RNA transcripts for repertoire sequencing. HTBI-primed first-round RT-PCR preceded second-round multiplex PCR. TCRdb called the multiplex PCR reads again in MiXCR, with one record for every CDR3 protein. The table records approximately 700,000 distinct CDR3 sequences, under 50% of them present only once. The record originates from a study of Graves' ophthalmopathy and Graves' hyperthyroidism. All donors with ophthalmopathy were recorded as having moderate-to-severe activity, CAS ≥3, NOSPECS ≥4 and a duration under 3 months. Exclusion criteria comprised other autoimmune diseases, uncontrolled infections, pregnancy or lactation in patients. Diagnosis was based on clinical symptoms, serum thyroxine, TRAb, thyroid ultrasound and orbital computed tomography. The CDR3 has 16 residues. The V segment lost 6 bases and the J segment 7 bases; nucleotides outside the gene matches: 13.

This sequence originates from an adult man with Graves' ophthalmopathy. Sequenced sample: peripheral blood. The gene calls are TRBV12-3 or TRBV12-4 and TRBJ1-3; 9 nucleotides line up with TRBD1. The CDR3 reads CASRTAGTGSGNTIYF. The DNA of the CDR3 is TGTGCCAGCAGAACCGCCGGGACAGGGAGCGGGAACACCATATATTTT.